Shown below are 15 T cell receptor beta chains from a single sample sequenced in a study of cytomegalovirus exposure and HLA in healthy donors. The PCR was carried out with 60 Vbeta primers and 13 Jbeta primers. The data were produced by immunoSEQ multiplex PCR, yet TCRdb's version contains in-frame clones alone and is incomplete. The sample consists of some 170,000 clones, around 75% of them appearing once. Sequencing was done on a sample of PBMCs. The receptor set was obtained from a man aged 18 to 30 in good health and CMV-seropositive.

J is TRBJ1-5 and V is TRBV28, with D unclear. The CDR3 is 16 amino acids. Germline values: CDR1 MDHEN, CDR2 SYDVKM. Between the trimmed V and J ends, which lost 5 bases and 0 bases, there was a span of 14 bases. CDR3 bases: TGTGCCAGCAGTACTCCCTCGGGAAGTAGCAATCAGCCCCAGCATTTT. Its protein is CASSTPSGSSNQPQHF.

This chain links TRBV5-4 with TRBJ2-1; 9 positions agree with TRBD2. Germline CDR1 and CDR2: SGHNT and YYREEE (reference sequence). Trimming cost V 0 bases and J 8 bases; bases outside gene matches: 9. This CDR3 region has 16 residues. This chain's CDR3 is CASSLDVAGEGDEQFF. The DNA for the CDR3 is TGTGCCAGCAGCTTGGACGTAGCGGGAGAGGGGGATGAGCAGTTCTTC.

The rearrangement joins TRBV30 to TRBJ1-5; 9 bases match TRBD1. Looked up from germline, CDR1 is GTSNPN and CDR2 is SVGIG (reference sequence). V lost 3 bases and J lost 6; bases outside the gene matches: 9. The CDR3 totals 15 residues. The CDR3 DNA reads as TGTGCCTGGAGCGCGGACAGGGGACAGAGTCAGCCCCAGCATTTT. It codes for CAWSADRGQSQPQHF.

J is TRBJ1-4 and V is TRBV19, with TRBD1 as a possible D gene (5 bases). Germline V gives CDR1 LNHDA, CDR2 SQIVND (reference sequence). The V end lost 11 bases, the J end lost 0 bases, and 13 bases lay between the germline ends. CDR3 length: 14 amino acids. This chain's CDR3 is CASRGLATNEKLFF. The CDR3, as DNA: TGTGCCTCTAGGGGCCTTGCAACTAATGAAAAACTGTTTTTT.

The chain links TRBV7-9 to TRBJ1-2; 9 positions match TRBD1. Looked up from germline, CDR1 is SEHNR and CDR2 is FQNEAQ (reference sequence). J gave up 8 bases and V 5 bases, and 24 bases lay outside the gene matches. The CDR3 runs to 19 residues. The CDR3, as DNA: TGTGCCAGCAGCGCCGCGCGCCGGGACAGGGCAAATCCGGGAGGGGGCTACACCTTC. This translates into CASSAARRDRANPGGGYTF.

This chain joins TRBV6-4 and TRBJ2-5; the D gene is possibly TRBD1 (5 bases). The CDR3 has 13 residues. Germline V lookup: CDR1 MRHNA, CDR2 SNTAGT. V lost 5 bases, J lost 5 bases, and 12 bases lay in between. The CDR3: CASSPRVGETQYF. CDR3 sequence (DNA): TGTGCCAGCAGTCCCAGGGTTGGGGAGACCCAGTACTTC.

The chain is built from TRBV13 and TRBJ2-1; TRBD2 agrees at 13 bases. Germline CDR1 and CDR2: PRHDT and FYEKMQ (reference sequence). The ends lost 10 bases at V and 12 bases at J; junction bases unmatched: 18. The CDR3 extends over 16 amino acids. CDR3 region: CATRGYLGTSGVGQFF. CDR3 in DNA: TGTGCCACCCGAGGATACCTCGGGACTAGCGGGGTGGGGCAGTTCTTC. The entire variable domain, with the rest obtained from reference TRBV13 and TRBJ2-1, is as follows: AAGVIQSPRHLIKEKRETATLKCYPIPRHDTVYWYQQGPGQDPQFLISFYEKMQSDKGSIPDRFSAQQFSDYHSELNMSSLELGDSALYFCATRGYLGTSGVGQFFGPGTRLTVL.

The J gene is TRBJ2-1, the V gene TRBV6-1, with TRBD1 matching 9 bases. V dropped 11 bases and J dropped 7; count of bases not matched to a gene: 15. CDR3 size: 15 residues. CDR1 is MNHNS, CDR2 SASEGT, per germline. CDR3 loop: CACLPLGTGQNEQFF. CDR3 in DNA: TGTGCCTGCCTCCCCCTCGGGACAGGGCAAAATGAGCAGTTCTTC.

V usage is TRBV7-2 and J usage is TRBJ2-3; 9 positions agree with TRBD2. Per germline, CDR1 SGHTA and CDR2 FQGNSA. The length of the CDR3 is 16 residues. V dropped 1 base and J dropped 1; count of bases not matched to a gene: 3. CDR3 DNA sequence: TGTGCCAGCAGCTTAGGGCGGGGGGGCGGCACAGATACGCAGTATTTT. Protein sequence: CASSLGRGGGTDTQYF.

The V call is TRBV29-1, the J call TRBJ1-1; TRBD1 matches at 8 bases. CDR3 length: 13 amino acids. Germline CDR1 SQVTM, CDR2 ANQGSEA. V was clipped by 4 bases and J by 4 bases; unmatched bases: 5. CDR3 DNA sequence: TGCAGCGTTGCACAGGGGGGAGGCACTGAAGCTTTCTTT. Residues: CSVAQGGGTEAFF.

The V call is TRBV19, the J call TRBJ1-2; D is unclear. Germline CDR1 is LNHDA and CDR2 is SQIVND (reference sequence). CDR3 length: 12 amino acids. The germline V and J ends were trimmed by 3 bases and 8 bases, with 10 bases remaining between them. The CDR3 bases are TGTGCCAGTAGTATCTCGGTATCCGGCTACACCTTC. Its protein product is CASSISVSGYTF.

The chain links TRBV10-3 to TRBJ2-1; 9 positions match TRBD1. The CDR3 length is 14 residues. The germline CDR1 and CDR2 sequences are ENHRY and SYGVKD. V lost 4 bases and J lost 7; bases outside the gene matches: 5. The CDR3, as DNA: TGTGCCATCAGTGGAAGGGACAGGGTTAATGAGCAGTTCTTC. Its protein product is CAISGRDRVNEQFF.

This clone occurred a few times. The gene calls are TRBV20-1 and TRBJ1-1; tentative D call: TRBD1 (5 bases). The germline V gene encodes CDR1 DFQATT and CDR2 SNEGSKA (reference sequence). CDR3 length: 10 residues. Written as DNA, the CDR3 is TGCAGGGCTCAAGGGGCTGAAGCTTTCTTT. It codes for CRAQGAEAFF.

The genes are TRBV29-1 and TRBJ2-1; TRBD1 matches at 8 bases. V shed 7 bases, J shed 0 bases, and the junction held 14 bases outside the gene matches. The CDR3 contains 17 residues. Germline V CDR1 and CDR2: SQVTM, ANQGSEA. CDR3 residues: CSALPIYRGSSYNEQFF. CDR3 in DNA: TGCAGCGCCCTCCCTATTTACAGGGGGAGCTCCTACAATGAGCAGTTCTTC.

The rearrangement links TRBV5-6 to TRBJ1-4, with D possibly being TRBD1 (5 bases). The CDR3 is 14 amino acids. Trimming stripped 4 bases from V and 8 bases from J, with 15 bases between. In germline, CDR1 is SGHDT, CDR2 YYEEEE. In DNA form, the CDR3 reads TGTGCCAGCAGCCTCGACAGCCCGAGGGAAAAACTGTTTTTT. It is translated as CASSLDSPREKLFF.